The 19 T cell receptor beta chains below were found in one sample sequenced in a study of CD8 T cells in Susac syndrome. A quantity of about 0.5 to 1 ug RNA underwent reverse transcription using random hexamers. One entry per CDR3 protein results from TCRdb running MiXCR on the immunoSEQ multiplex PCR reads. The data show about 440,000 distinct CDR3 sequences, with more than 80% seen just once and about 0.12% held by the top ten. Sequenced: CD8+ T cells from PBMCs. These receptors originate from a human donor with multiple sclerosis.

The V gene is TRBV27, the J gene TRBJ1-1; D remains unclear. Trimming cost V 4 bases and J 1 base, with 13 bases left between them. Germline lookup yields CDR1 MNHEY and CDR2 SMNVEV (reference sequence). The CDR3 consists of 15 residues. CDR3 sequence: CASSSRAYENTEAFF. DNA for the CDR3: TGTGCCAGCAGTTCAAGGGCGTATGAGAACACTGAAGCTTTCTTT.

This chain uses TRBV6-5 with TRBJ2-2; 9 bases align to TRBD2. Looked up from germline, CDR1 is MNHEY and CDR2 is SVGAGI. CDR3 length equals 20 residues. Trimming cost V 0 bases and J 5 bases; bases outside gene matches: 16. The CDR3 DNA sequence: TGTGCCAGCAGTTACTCTCCTCCTCCCTTGGCGGGAGGGCATACCGGGGAGCTGTTTTTT. Encoded protein: CASSYSPPPLAGGHTGELFF.

This clonotype was observed a handful of times. The V call is TRBV6-1, the J call TRBJ1-5; the D gene is possibly TRBD1 (6 bases). CDR1 is MNHNS, CDR2 SASEGT, per germline. The CDR3 covers 13 residues. Between the trimmed V and J ends, which lost 6 bases and 7 bases, there was a span of 13 bases. CDR3 region: CASSQQGQQPQHF. The CDR3 nucleotides read TGTGCCAGCAGCCAACAGGGACAACAGCCCCAGCATTTT.

The chain links TRBV20-1 to TRBJ2-2, with D hard to call. Germline CDR1 and CDR2: DFQATT and SNEGSKA (reference sequence). The CDR3 loop spans 17 amino acids. Trimming took off 6 bases at V and 4 bases at J, with 24 bases between the two ends. DNA for the CDR3: TGCAGTGCGAAAAAGACGATACCGAGCGACATCACCGGGGAGCTGTTTTTT. Protein sequence: CSAKKTIPSDITGELFF.

The rearrangement joins TRBV7-9 to TRBJ1-1; D not certain. CDR3 size: 14 residues. From germline, CDR1 is SEHNR and CDR2 FQNEAQ (reference sequence). V shed 1 base and J shed 2 bases, with 8 bases lying between them. CDR3 in DNA: TGTGCCAGCAGCTTAGTCACAATTAACACTGAAGCTTTCTTT. This gives the protein CASSLVTINTEAFF.

V is TRBV7-6 and J is TRBJ2-1, with a weak D call TRBD2 (6 bases). The length of the CDR3 is 15 residues. Germline V gives CDR1 SGHVS, CDR2 FNYEAQ. V shed 4 bases and J shed 4 bases, with 14 bases lying between them. Written as DNA, the CDR3 is TGTGCCAGCAGCTCAGGCCGGGACTCTTACAATGAGCAGTTCTTC. This translates into CASSSGRDSYNEQFF.

The V gene is TRBV28, the J gene TRBJ2-3, with D uncertain. Germline assignment: CDR1 MDHEN and CDR2 SYDVKM. The CDR3 consists of 16 residues. Deletions cut 6 bases from V and 0 bases from J, with 16 bases between. CDR3 amino acids: CASSRTADTSTDTQYF. The CDR3 DNA sequence: TGTGCCAGCAGCCGTACGGCGGATACTAGCACAGATACGCAGTATTTT.

The chain couples TRBV15 to TRBJ2-2, with TRBD2 matching over 9 bases. J gave up 8 bases and V 4 bases, and 5 bases lay outside the gene matches. Looked up from germline, CDR1 is LNHNV and CDR2 is YYDKDF (reference sequence). This CDR3 comprises 14 residues. The CDR3 sequence: CATSTGTSSGELFF. The CDR3 DNA follows: TGTGCCACCAGCACCGGGACTAGCTCTGGGGAGCTGTTTTTT.

This clonotype has just one count. V usage is TRBV19 and J usage is TRBJ2-7; TRBD2 might be the D (7 bases). Germline CDR1 and CDR2: LNHDA and SQIVND (reference sequence). V gave up 10 bases and J gave up 0 bases, with 13 bases separating them. The CDR3 has 13 residues. Here the CDR3 reads CATRGGHSYEQYF. The CDR3 DNA follows: TGTGCCACAAGGGGGGGGCACTCCTACGAGCAGTACTTC.

DNA for the CDR3: TGTGCCACCAGCAGAGAGGGTAGCGGGGGGTCCACAGATACGCAGTATTTT. This codes for CATSREGSGGSTDTQYF. The chain couples TRBV15 to TRBJ2-3; 10 bases map to TRBD2. The V and J ends lost 0 bases and 2 bases, in that order; junction bases with no gene match: 5. Germline CDR1 is LNHNV and CDR2 is YYDKDF (reference sequence). The CDR3 has 17 residues. The complete variable domain, with remaining parts taken from reference TRBV15 and TRBJ2-3, reads DAMVIQNPRYQVTQFGKPVTLSCSQTLNHNVMYWYQQKSSQAPKLLFHYYDKDFNNEADTPDNFQSRRPNTSFCFLDIRSPGLGDTAMYLCATSREGSGGSTDTQYFGPGTRLTVL.

This clonotype was found once. The rearrangement uses TRBV30 and TRBJ2-7; D not resolved. Between the trimmed V and J ends, which lost 4 bases and 4 bases, there was a span of 14 bases. CDR1 and CDR2 (germline): GTSNPN, SVGIG (reference sequence). This CDR3 comprises 13 residues. CDR3 nucleotide sequence: TGTGCCTGGAATTATGGGGTTGGATACGAGCAGTACTTC. Its translation is CAWNYGVGYEQYF.

The chain is built from TRBV30 and TRBJ2-3, with 8 bases aligning to TRBD2. The germline V gene encodes CDR1 GTSNPN and CDR2 SVGIG (reference sequence). This CDR3 has 15 residues. J was trimmed by 0 bases and V by 2 bases; bases with no gene match: 4. Here the CDR3 reads CAWSIAGQSTDTQYF. CDR3 coding DNA: TGTGCCTGGAGTATAGCGGGGCAAAGCACAGATACGCAGTATTTT.

The chain is built from TRBV6-1 and TRBJ2-3; 8 bases agree with TRBD2. CDR1 MNHNS and CDR2 SASEGT come from the germline V gene. This CDR3 region has 16 residues. Trimming at V came to 8 bases and at J to 4 bases, leaving 14 bases not matched to a gene. The CDR3 is CASLVVERELADTQYF. CDR3 in DNA: TGTGCCAGCCTGGTGGTGGAGCGGGAGCTCGCAGATACGCAGTATTTT.

The rearrangement uses TRBV27 and TRBJ2-1; 7 nucleotides line up with TRBD2. V dropped 3 bases and J dropped 7; count of bases not matched to a gene: 9. The CDR3 length is 15 residues. The V gene's germline CDR1 is MNHEY and CDR2 SMNVEV (reference sequence). CDR3 bases: TGTGCCAGCAGTTTTAAAGCGGGACTAAGGAATGAGCAGTTCTTC. The encoded protein is CASSFKAGLRNEQFF.

The V call is TRBV20-1, the J call TRBJ2-3; unclear D gene. The CDR3 runs 12 residues. Looked up from germline, CDR1 is DFQATT and CDR2 is SNEGSKA (reference sequence). The V gene lost 5 bases and the J gene lost 6 bases, with 12 bases spanning the gap. The CDR3 bases are TGCAGTGCTGCAGACGGGTTCGATACGCAGTATTTT. Its translation is CSAADGFDTQYF.

This clonotype was found once. The V call is TRBV4-1, the J call TRBJ2-5, with 7 bases matching TRBD1. In germline, CDR1 is MGHRA, CDR2 YSYEKL. J was trimmed by 3 bases and V by 3 bases; bases with no gene match: 4. The CDR3 loop spans 14 amino acids. CDR3 sequence (DNA): TGCGCCAGCAGCCAGTGGACAGGCGAAGAGACCCAGTACTTC. Its translation is CASSQWTGEETQYF.

The chain recombines TRBV20-1 with TRBJ2-1, with 9 positions matching TRBD1. Per the germline V gene, CDR1 is DFQATT and CDR2 is SNEGSKA (reference sequence). Losses at the gene ends were 1 base for V and 1 base for J; bases not matched to a gene: 5. This CDR3 contains 16 residues. The CDR3, as DNA: TGCAGTGCTAGAGTCCGGGACAGGGTTTCCTACAATGAGCAGTTCTTC. As protein: CSARVRDRVSYNEQFF.

The rearrangement links TRBV15 to TRBJ1-1; D not resolved. V dropped 1 base and J dropped 11 bases, with 14 bases sitting between them. This CDR3 is built from 13 residues. CDR1 and CDR2 (germline): LNHNV, YYDKDF (reference sequence). CDR3 sequence (DNA): TGTGCCACCAGCAGAGCGAGCGGCCCCGAGGCTTTCTTT. It specifies CATSRASGPEAFF.

This chain connects TRBV6-5 to TRBJ2-1, with 8 bases aligning to TRBD2. The CDR3 loop spans 16 amino acids. CDR1 and CDR2 from the germline V gene are MNHEY and SVGAGI. The V gene end was trimmed by 0 bases and the J gene end by 4 bases; junction bases not matched to a gene: 5. This CDR3 is CASSYSILAGYNEQFF. For the CDR3, the DNA is TGTGCCAGCAGTTACTCGATCCTAGCGGGTTACAATGAGCAGTTCTTC.